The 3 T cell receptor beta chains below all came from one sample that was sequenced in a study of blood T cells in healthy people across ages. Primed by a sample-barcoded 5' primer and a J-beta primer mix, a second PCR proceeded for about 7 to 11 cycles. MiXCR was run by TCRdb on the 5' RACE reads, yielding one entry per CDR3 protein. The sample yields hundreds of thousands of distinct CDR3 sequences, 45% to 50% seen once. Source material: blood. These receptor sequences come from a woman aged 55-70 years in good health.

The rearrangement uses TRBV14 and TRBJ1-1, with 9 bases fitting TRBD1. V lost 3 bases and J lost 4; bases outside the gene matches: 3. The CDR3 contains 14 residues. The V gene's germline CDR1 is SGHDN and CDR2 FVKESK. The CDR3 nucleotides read TGTGCCAGCAGCCACGCGACAGGGGGCACTGAAGCTTTCTTT. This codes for CASSHATGGTEAFF.

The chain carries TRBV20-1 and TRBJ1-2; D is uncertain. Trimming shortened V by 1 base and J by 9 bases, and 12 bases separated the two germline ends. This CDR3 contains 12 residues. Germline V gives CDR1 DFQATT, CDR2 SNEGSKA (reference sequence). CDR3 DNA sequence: TGCAGTGCTAGAGTTAACGGTTTTAGCTACACCTTC. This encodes CSARVNGFSYTF.

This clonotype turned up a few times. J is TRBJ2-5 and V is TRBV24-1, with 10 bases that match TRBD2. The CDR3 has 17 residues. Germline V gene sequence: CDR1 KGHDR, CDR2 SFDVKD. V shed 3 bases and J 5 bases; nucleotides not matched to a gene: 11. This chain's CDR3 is CATSDSRSAGGRETQYF. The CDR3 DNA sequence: TGTGCCACCAGTGATAGCCGATCAGCGGGAGGGAGGGAGACCCAGTACTTC.